The TCR beta chain described here comes from a study of cytomegalovirus exposure and HLA in healthy donors. Study-level points and caveats: Analyses of presence and absence presupposed an approximately uniform sequencing depth across donors. In all likelihood, a cluster of highly shared sequence variants was a sequencing artifact. A later analysis found common viral pathogens apparently linked to several of the most significant clusters. The productive fraction for most TCR beta V segments was about 87% or about 30% in an earlier analysis.

With respect to this clone: Its antigen is not known.

It was with 60 Vbeta and 13 Jbeta primers that the PCR ran. Profiled with immunoSEQ multiplex PCR; TCRdb holds only in-frame clones, not every one. Here the sample spans around 200,000 clones, roughly four fifths being singletons. This CDR3 is built from 15 residues. The V and J ends lost 2 bases and 6 bases respectively, with 13 bases between them. Germline lookup yields CDR1 MNHEY and CDR2 SVGAGI. Sequenced sample: PBMCs. The J gene is TRBJ2-2, the V gene TRBV6-5; D possibly corresponds to TRBD2 (5 bases). This TCR derives from a man between 45 and 60 years old in good health and CMV-seronegative. CDR3 sequence reads: CASSYRTSRPGELFF. DNA for the CDR3: TGTGCCAGCAGTTACAGAACTAGTAGACCCGGGGAGCTGTTTTTT.